Listed below are T cell receptor beta chains from one sample, sequenced in a study of blood T cell repertoires in COVID-19. TCRdb's table, derived via immunoSEQ multiplex PCR, lists solely in-frame clones and lacks some. Among around 400,000 clones listed, 80% to 90% were seen once. The material sequenced was peripheral blood. The receptors come from a man aged 40-49 years with acute or convalescent COVID-19. Both conserved end residues are part of each CDR3. The D gene is left open where the match is weak. Not all rows give a size; the values are once, few, many and, for expanded clones, a class.

D gene,V gene,clone size,J gene,CDR3 protein,CDR3 DNA
-,TRBV19,-,TRBJ1-5,CASSLSNNQPQHF,TGTGCCAGTAGTCTATCAAACAATCAGCCCCAGCATTTT
TRBD1,TRBV28,-,TRBJ1-4,CASNDRANEKLFF,TGTGCCAGCAACGACAGGGCTAATGAAAAACTGTTTTTT
TRBD2,TRBV6-4,many,TRBJ2-3,CASSDSGGGSTDTQYF,TGTGCCAGCAGTGATTCAGGCGGGGGGAGCACAGATACGCAGTATTTT
TRBD1,TRBV7-8,-,TRBJ1-2,CASSLAGTGGYGYTF,TGTGCCAGCAGCTTGGCGGGGACAGGGGGCTATGGCTACACCTTC
-,TRBV27,-,TRBJ1-2,CASRSMADSYTF,TGTGCCAGCAGATCTATGGCCGACAGCTACACCTTC
-,TRBV7-8,-,TRBJ1-5,CASSPKTVYSNQPQHF,TGTGCCAGCAGCCCCAAGACAGTCTATAGCAATCAGCCCCAGCATTTT
TRBD1,TRBV11-2,-,TRBJ1-1,CASSLGQGNTEAFF,TGTGCCAGCAGCTTGGGACAGGGAAACACTGAAGCTTTCTTT
-,TRBV5-1,-,TRBJ1-1,CASSSPGHLNTEAFF,TGCGCCAGCAGCTCGCCGGGACACCTGAACACTGAAGCTTTCTTT
TRBD1,TRBV6-5,once,TRBJ1-4,CASRDRAGNEKLFF,TGTGCCAGCAGAGACAGGGCTGGTAATGAAAAACTGTTTTTT
TRBD1,TRBV11-2,-,TRBJ2-3,CASSFSPTGASTDTQYF,TGTGCCAGCAGCTTCTCCCCGACAGGGGCTAGCACAGATACGCAGTATTTT
-,TRBV6-1,-,TRBJ2-7,CASSDEARKQYF,TGTGCCAGCAGTGATGAGGCTAGGAAGCAGTACTTC
-,TRBV7-2,-,TRBJ2-2,CASSLRYRQNTGELFF,TGTGCCAGCAGCTTACGTTACAGACAGAACACCGGGGAGCTGTTTTTT
-,TRBV15,-,TRBJ2-3,CATSPSDTQYF,TGTGCCACCAGCCCTTCAGATACGCAGTATTTT
TRBD1,TRBV11-3,-,TRBJ1-1,CASSTRQGEAFF,TGTGCCAGCAGCACCCGACAGGGTGAAGCTTTCTTT
-,TRBV19,-,TRBJ1-1,CASSIDFMGAGTEAFF,TGTGCCAGTAGTATAGATTTTATGGGCGCCGGCACTGAAGCTTTCTTT
TRBD1,TRBV7-9,-,TRBJ2-3,CASSLLRTGWRTDTQYF,TGTGCCAGCAGCTTGTTACGGACAGGGTGGAGAACAGATACGCAGTATTTT
-,TRBV15,-,TRBJ1-2,CATSKDLSGGYTF,TGTGCCACCAGCAAAGACCTGTCGGGAGGCTACACCTTC
TRBD2,TRBV28,-,TRBJ2-3,CASSLSLAGVITDTQYF,TGTGCCAGCAGTTTATCACTAGCGGGAGTTATCACAGATACGCAGTATTTT
TRBD2,TRBV30,-,TRBJ2-7,CAWSVSGRAYEQYF,TGTGCCTGGAGTGTAAGCGGGAGAGCCTACGAGCAGTACTTC
-,TRBV5-1,-,TRBJ2-7,CASSLGAGSYEQYF,TGCGCCAGCAGCTTGGGGGCAGGCAGCTACGAGCAGTACTTC
TRBD2,TRBV4-3,-,TRBJ2-3,CASSQLAGGFEDTQYF,TGCGCCAGCAGCCAATTAGCGGGGGGGTTTGAAGATACGCAGTATTTT
-,TRBV5-1,-,TRBJ2-7,CASTMARQGVSYEQYF,TGCGCCAGCACCATGGCGAGGCAGGGTGTTTCCTACGAGCAGTACTTC
-,TRBV5-6,-,TRBJ1-2,CASSFGRLYGYTF,TGTGCCAGCAGCTTTGGGCGCCTCTATGGCTACACCTTC
-,TRBV29-1,once,TRBJ1-5,CSVEIRGGQPQHF,TGCAGCGTTGAGATAAGAGGAGGGCAGCCCCAGCATTTT
-,TRBV6-1,once,TRBJ1-1,CASSEAPWAPGGTEAFF,TGTGCCAGCAGTGAAGCTCCGTGGGCCCCCGGTGGAACTGAAGCTTTCTTT
-,TRBV6-2/TRBV6-3,-,TRBJ1-2,CASSYRGQQNYGYTF,TGTGCCAGCAGTTACCGAGGACAGCAGAACTATGGCTACACCTTC
-,TRBV5-4,-,TRBJ1-1,CASSLAWGPNTEAFF,TGTGCCAGCAGCTTGGCCTGGGGCCCGAACACTGAAGCTTTCTTT
-,TRBV24-1,once,TRBJ2-2,CATSDPGQNTGELFF,TGTGCCACCAGTGATCCTGGACAGAACACCGGGGAGCTGTTTTTT
-,TRBV3-1/TRBV3-2,-,TRBJ2-2,CASSQVLLTVAGELFF,TGTGCCAGCAGCCAAGTCTTATTGACAGTGGCCGGGGAGCTGTTTTTT
-,TRBV4-2,-,TRBJ2-2,CASSQQVRGTGELFF,TGTGCCAGCAGCCAACAGGTTAGGGGAACCGGGGAGCTGTTTTTT
-,TRBV3-1/TRBV3-2,once,TRBJ2-3,CASSQDRGYTQYF,TGTGCCAGCAGCCAAGATAGAGGCTATACGCAGTATTTT
TRBD1,TRBV6-5,once,TRBJ2-7,CASSAWTGSYEQYF,TGTGCCAGCAGCGCTTGGACAGGGTCCTACGAGCAGTACTTC
-,TRBV3-1/TRBV3-2,-,TRBJ1-2,CASSKTGSRSWYGYTF,TGTGCCAGCAGCAAGACAGGTTCTCGATCATGGTATGGCTACACCTTC
-,TRBV29-1,-,TRBJ1-2,CSVEDLVPDGPVQDYGYTF,TGCAGCGTTGAAGATCTCGTACCGGACGGACCCGTACAGGACTATGGCTACACCTTC
-,TRBV6-5,-,TRBJ1-2,CASSSQAPYGYTF,TGTGCCAGCAGTTCCCAGGCCCCCTATGGCTACACCTTC
-,TRBV24-1,-,TRBJ2-5,CATSDYSGETQYF,TGTGCCACCAGTGATTACAGTGGAGAGACCCAGTACTTC
-,TRBV28,-,TRBJ1-4,CASGPVEKLFF,TGTGCCAGCGGCCCAGTTGAAAAACTGTTTTTT
TRBD1,TRBV6-5,-,TRBJ1-5,CASSLRQGGTPQHF,TGTGCCAGCAGCCTAAGACAGGGGGGCACGCCCCAGCATTTT
TRBD2,TRBV18,-,TRBJ2-3,CASSPQAGGSTDTQYF,TGTGCCAGCTCACCCCAAGCGGGGGGGAGCACAGATACGCAGTATTTT
TRBD1,TRBV12-3/TRBV12-4,-,TRBJ1-2,CASSFETGYGYTF,TGTGCCAGCAGTTTCGAGACAGGGTATGGCTACACCTTC
-,TRBV6-5,-,TRBJ1-1,CASSRGGTEAFF,TGTGCCAGCAGTAGGGGTGGCACTGAAGCTTTCTTT
TRBD2,TRBV4-3,-,TRBJ2-3,CASSQRTSGVADTQYF,TGCGCCAGCAGCCAGCGGACTAGCGGGGTAGCAGATACGCAGTATTTT
-,TRBV30,-,TRBJ2-3,CAWSSLVLDTQYF,TGTGCCTGGAGTAGTTTAGTTTTAGATACGCAGTATTTT
-,TRBV18,-,TRBJ2-1,CASSQGLRETYNEQFF,TGTGCCAGCTCACAAGGACTTAGGGAGACCTACAATGAGCAGTTCTTC
-,TRBV27,-,TRBJ2-1,CASSSTLGGEQFF,TGTGCCAGCAGTTCCACCCTCGGGGGTGAGCAGTTCTTC
TRBD1,TRBV5-4,once,TRBJ1-5,CASSLAEWARGPLSNQPQHF,TGTGCCAGCAGCTTGGCGGAGTGGGCCAGGGGGCCGTTAAGCAATCAGCCCCAGCATTTT
-,TRBV27,-,TRBJ1-4,CASSLSAALNEKLFF,TGTGCCAGCAGTTTATCGGCCGCCCTTAATGAAAAACTGTTTTTT
-,TRBV27,-,TRBJ2-7,CASSLYVEAGVFREQYF,TGTGCCAGCAGTTTATACGTGGAGGCAGGGGTGTTCCGCGAGCAGTACTTC
TRBD2,TRBV5-1,-,TRBJ2-5,CASSPALAGEAQYF,TGCGCCAGCAGCCCCGCACTAGCGGGGGAGGCCCAGTACTTC
-,TRBV28,-,TRBJ2-7,CASRKRATWAYEQYF,TGTGCCAGCAGGAAGAGGGCAACTTGGGCGTACGAGCAGTACTTC
-,TRBV10-3,-,TRBJ1-1,CAISEVQRNTEAFF,TGTGCCATCAGTGAGGTACAACGAAACACTGAAGCTTTCTTT
TRBD1,TRBV5-1,-,TRBJ2-1,CASSLGDRGEQFF,TGCGCCAGCAGCTTGGGAGACAGGGGTGAGCAGTTCTTC
-,TRBV5-8,-,TRBJ1-5,CASSLVLLGNQPQHF,TGTGCCAGCAGCTTGGTCCTACTCGGCAATCAGCCCCAGCATTTT
-,TRBV20-1,-,TRBJ2-3,CSASLQGTDTQYF,TGCAGTGCTAGTCTCCAGGGCACAGATACGCAGTATTTT
-,TRBV6-2/TRBV6-3,-,TRBJ2-7,CASSYRGPEQYF,TGTGCCAGCAGTTACAGGGGCCCCGAGCAGTACTTC